This TCR beta chain was profiled in a study of cytomegalovirus exposure and HLA in healthy donors. Study in general: About 85 million unique TCR sequences came from HLA-typed donors in an early release.

Study results and caveats: A later analysis reportedly found that, within productive TCRs, an Asian-associated ancestry cluster had fewer N-insertions than the mean observed across the approximately 670 donors. An assumption of roughly uniform sequencing depth across donors underlay the presence/absence analyses.

Researchers ran the PCR with 60 Vbeta and 13 Jbeta primers. Profiled with immunoSEQ multiplex PCR; TCRdb holds only in-frame clones, not every one. The sample holds about 110,000 clones, about 74% seen once. The CDR3 runs 17 residues. Germline CDR1 and CDR2: SGHNT and YYREEE (reference sequence). V was pared by 0 bases and J by 7 bases, with 19 bases between. A note on this clone: Its antigen is not identified.

The source of this sequence is a man aged 30 to 45 in good health and CMV-seropositive. V gene TRBV5-4 combines with J gene TRBJ1-4; no firm D call. The specimen sequenced was PBMCs. CDR3 DNA: TGTGCCAGCAGCTTGGCCCCCCTGGCCTCCGGCGGTGAAAAACTGTTTTTT. Amino acid sequence: CASSLAPLASGGEKLFF.